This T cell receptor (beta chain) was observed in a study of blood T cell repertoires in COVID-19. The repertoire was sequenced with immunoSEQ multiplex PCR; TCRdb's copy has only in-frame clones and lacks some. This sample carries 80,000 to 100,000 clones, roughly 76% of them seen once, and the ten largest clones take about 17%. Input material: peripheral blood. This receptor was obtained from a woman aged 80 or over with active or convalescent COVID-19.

The CDR3: CASTEDTGELFF. The CDR3 region has the DNA TGTGCCAGCACCGAGGACACCGGGGAGCTGTTTTTT. The chain uses TRBV11-3 and TRBJ2-2, with unresolved D. Germline values: CDR1 SGHNT, CDR2 YENEEA. Trimming removed 7 bases at V and 3 bases at J, with 6 bases between. The CDR3 consists of 12 residues. Full variable domain (missing parts from reference TRBV11-3 and TRBJ2-2): EAGVVQSPRYKIIEKKQPVAFWCNPISGHNTLYWYLQNLGQGPELLIRYENEEAVDDSQLPKDRFSAERLKGVDSTLKIQPAELGDSAVYLCASTEDTGELFFGEGSRLTVL.